Shown below are 20 T cell receptor beta chains from a single sample sequenced in a study of Graves' ophthalmopathy and Graves' hyperthyroidism. Amplification of the TCR beta CDR3 regions used RNA transcripts (as template). Scientists carried out first-round RT-PCR using HTBI primers and then a second-round multiplex PCR. Via MiXCR, TCRdb re-called the multiplex PCR reads, giving one row per CDR3 protein. This sample has more than 550,000 distinct CDR3 sequences, with about 40% found just once. Sequenced material: peripheral blood. The receptors shown here come from an adult man with Graves' ophthalmopathy.

As to this clonotype: A read error may explain this, as a much larger clone is one base away. V is TRBV10-3 and J is TRBJ1-1; unclear D gene. The V end was cut by 5 bases, the J end by 0 bases, with 10 bases between. Germline V gives CDR1 ENHRY, CDR2 SYGVKD. CDR3 size: 14 residues. The DNA for the CDR3 is TGTGCCATCAGTTACCGCGCAGTGAACACTGAAGCTTTCTTT. Encoded protein: CAISYRAVNTEAFF.

This clonotype was seen repeatedly, ten times or more. The chain has TRBV5-1 and TRBJ2-7, with 8 bases aligning to TRBD1. The germline V gene has CDR1 SGHRS and CDR2 YFSETQ. Trimming cost V 4 bases and J 3 bases; bases outside gene matches: 6. The CDR3 has 14 amino acids. The CDR3 sequence: CASSIGQGFYEQYF. Written as DNA, the CDR3 is TGCGCCAGCAGCATCGGACAGGGATTCTACGAGCAGTACTTC.

This chain connects TRBV5-1 to TRBJ2-5; 10 nucleotides line up with TRBD2. Trimming removed 7 bases from V and 5 bases from J; junction bases left unmatched: 11. CDR3 size: 15 residues. Looked up from germline, CDR1 is SGHRS and CDR2 is YFSETQ. For the CDR3, the DNA is TGCGCCAGCCGAATAGCGGGAGGAGGAGGTGAGACCCAGTACTTC. Encoded protein: CASRIAGGGGETQYF.

This clonotype was counted a few times. CDR3 nucleotides: TGCGCCAGCAGCCAAGATCTTAAAGGGGATTATTATGGCTACACCTTC. As protein: CASSQDLKGDYYGYTF. The rearrangement links TRBV4-1 to TRBJ1-2, with D possibly matching TRBD1 (5 bases). V was clipped by 0 bases and J by 5 bases, with 16 bases between them. The V gene's germline CDR1 is MGHRA and CDR2 YSYEKL. There are 16 residues in the CDR3.

This clonotype was seen repeatedly, ten times or more. This chain connects TRBV7-9 to TRBJ1-2; D is ambiguous. The V gene's germline CDR1 is SEHNR and CDR2 FQNEAQ (reference sequence). CDR3 length: 12 residues. V was trimmed by 5 bases and J by 1 base, leaving 5 bases between them. The CDR3 loop is CASSPDNYGYTF. Here the CDR3 DNA reads TGTGCCAGCAGCCCCGATAACTATGGCTACACCTTC. The whole variable domain, remainder taken from reference TRBV7-9 and TRBJ1-2, is DTGVSQNPRHKITKRGQNVTFRCDPISEHNRLYWYRQTLGQGPEFLTYFQNEAQLEKSRLLSDRFSAERPKGSFSTLEIQRTEQGDSAMYLCASSPDNYGYTFGSGTRLTVV.

This chain joins TRBV10-2 and TRBJ1-2, with a tentative D call TRBD1 (5 bases). The CDR3 covers 16 residues. Trimming took 3 bases from V and 7 from J, leaving 21 bases between them. The V gene's germline CDR1 is WSHSY and CDR2 SAAADI. Here the CDR3 DNA reads TGCGCCAGCAGTGATAACTTCTGGGACTCGGAGGCTGGCTACACCTTC. It is translated as CASSDNFWDSEAGYTF.

The chain carries TRBV10-3 and TRBJ1-1, with D perhaps matching TRBD1 (6 bases). Trimming took 7 bases from V and 0 from J, leaving 15 bases between them. Germline V gives CDR1 ENHRY, CDR2 SYGVKD. This CDR3 spans 15 amino acids. The CDR3 protein is CAITGSRTVNTEAFF. CDR3 DNA: TGTGCCATCACGGGCTCCCGGACAGTGAACACTGAAGCTTTCTTT.

This clonotype was observed many times. The chain combines TRBV12-3 or TRBV12-4 with TRBJ1-2; D gene unclear. V shed 5 bases and J shed 6 bases, with 16 bases lying between them. This CDR3 is built from 14 residues. The CDR3 DNA is TGTGCCAGCAGTACGTACTCATTTATGGATGGCTACACCTTC. Translation: CASSTYSFMDGYTF.

This clonotype was counted between two and nine times. The rearrangement joins TRBV4-1 to TRBJ1-2; tentatively, D is TRBD1 (5 bases). Trimming removed 1 base at V and 7 bases at J, with 19 bases between. Per germline, CDR1 MGHRA and CDR2 YSYEKL. This CDR3 spans 16 amino acids. As DNA, the CDR3 is TGCGCCAGCAGCCAAGGACCCACACCGGGGCTCGGTGGCTACACCTTC. It codes for CASSQGPTPGLGGYTF.

The chain has TRBV3-1 and TRBJ1-2, with a weak D call TRBD1 (5 bases). The ends were cut back, 0 bases at V and 4 bases at J, with 12 bases in the middle. The CDR3 has 15 residues. Germline loops: CDR1 LGHDT, CDR2 YNNKEL (reference sequence). This chain's CDR3 is CASSQDLRTSYGYTF. CDR3 bases: TGTGCCAGCAGCCAAGATTTAAGGACAAGCTATGGCTACACCTTC. Supplemented by reference TRBV3-1 and TRBJ1-2, the full variable domain reads DTAVSQTPKYLVTQMGNDKSIKCEQNLGHDTMYWYKQDSKKFLKIMFSYNNKELIINETVPNRFSPKSPDKAHLNLHINSLELGDSAVYFCASSQDLRTSYGYTFGSGTRLTVV.

The chain recombines TRBV25-1 with TRBJ1-6, with no clear D. With 7 bases removed from V and 6 bases from J, the gap between germline ends came to 7 bases. Germline lookup yields CDR1 MGHDK and CDR2 SYGVNS. This CDR3 region has 12 residues. The CDR3 DNA reads TGTGCCAGCAATACAGTTAATTCACCCCTCCACTTT. Its protein is CASNTVNSPLHF.

Remarks on this clonotype: A single base separates this from a much larger clone, so it may be a read error. The CDR3 sequence: CASSHRDRAGELLF. The DNA of the CDR3 is TGTGCCAGCAGCCACCGGGACAGGGCCGGGGAGCTGCTTTTT. The J gene is TRBJ2-2, the V gene TRBV7-2; 9 bases agree with TRBD1. CDR3 length equals 14 residues. Per germline, CDR1 SGHTA and CDR2 FQGNSA.

The table lists this clonotype with a few counts. The V call is TRBV5-1, the J call TRBJ2-5, with D possibly TRBD2 on 6 matching bases. CDR3 length: 16 amino acids. The V end lost 0 bases, the J end lost 2 bases, and 14 bases lay between the germline ends. Looked up from germline, CDR1 is SGHRS and CDR2 is YFSETQ. In DNA form, the CDR3 reads TGCGCCAGCAGCTTGGCCGGGGGAATAGGTCAAGAGACCCAGTACTTC. It encodes CASSLAGGIGQETQYF.

The chain couples TRBV30 to TRBJ2-7; possible D gene TRBD2, 5 bases. Trimming removed 1 base at V and 7 bases at J, with 17 bases between. The CDR3 has 14 residues. Germline-derived CDR1 and CDR2 are GTSNPN and SVGIG (reference sequence). In DNA form, the CDR3 reads TGTGCCTGGAGTGGCTCGTCCCCGGGGATGGAGCAGTACTTC. The encoded protein is CAWSGSSPGMEQYF. Drawing the rest from reference TRBV30 and TRBJ2-7, the complete variable domain is SQTIHQWPATLVQPVGSPLSLECTVEGTSNPNLYWYRQAAGRGLQLLFYSVGIGQISSEVPQNLSASRPQDRQFILSSKKLLLSDSGFYLCAWSGSSPGMEQYFGPGTRLTVT.

This chain links TRBV6-6 with TRBJ1-2; D possibly corresponds to TRBD1 (5 bases). CDR3 size: 14 residues. Trimming pared 6 bases from V and 1 base from J, leaving 12 bases between. The germline gives CDR1 MNHNY, CDR2 SVGAGI (reference sequence). CDR3 loop: CASSRDGFNYGYTF. For the CDR3, the DNA is TGTGCCAGCAGCCGGGACGGCTTTAACTATGGCTACACCTTC.

This clonotype came up many times. The J gene is TRBJ1-5, the V gene TRBV7-8, with 7 bases aligning to TRBD1. There are 14 residues in the CDR3. CDR1 is SGHVS, CDR2 FQNEAQ, per germline. The V and J ends lost 4 bases and 6 bases, in that order; junction bases with no gene match: 6. CDR3 coding DNA: TGTGCCAGCAGCTCTACAGGGGTCAGTCAGCCCCAGCATTTT. Protein: CASSSTGVSQPQHF.

This clonotype was observed many times. The chain has TRBV7-3 and TRBJ2-7; D might be TRBD1 or TRBD2, each matching 5 bases. The CDR3 runs to 15 residues. V shed 1 base and J shed 1 base, with 11 bases lying between them. The germline CDR1 and CDR2 sequences are SGHTA and FQGTGA. CDR3 DNA sequence: TGTGCCAGCAGCTTAAGCTATGGGGGATCCTACGAGCAGTACTTC. Its protein product is CASSLSYGGSYEQYF.

With respect to this clonotype: A much larger clone sits a single nucleotide away, making a read error possible. This chain connects TRBV20-1 to TRBJ2-5, with TRBD2 as a possible D gene (5 bases). CDR3 size: 12 residues. The germline gives CDR1 DFQATT, CDR2 SNEGSKA (reference sequence). V was trimmed by 3 bases and J by 7 bases, leaving 12 bases between them. CDR3 DNA: TGCAGTGCTAGTAGCGCGGCAGGGACCCAGTACTTC. The encoded protein is CSASSAAGTQYF.

The rearrangement links TRBV9 to TRBJ2-5; D may be TRBD2 (6 bases). The CDR3 runs to 14 residues. V was trimmed by 4 bases and J by 5 bases, leaving 15 bases between them. The germline V gene has CDR1 SGDLS and CDR2 YYNGEE. This CDR3 is CASSSGTGYETQYF. The CDR3 DNA follows: TGTGCCAGCAGCTCCGGGACTGGGTACGAGACCCAGTACTTC.

This clonotype was observed many times. The chain carries TRBV12-3 or TRBV12-4 and TRBJ2-2; no clear D. This CDR3 spans 12 amino acids. The ends were cut back, 2 bases at V and 7 bases at J, with 5 bases in the middle. DNA of the CDR3: TGTGCCAGCAGTTTAATGTTCGGGGAGCTGTTTTTT. As protein: CASSLMFGELFF.